The T cell receptor delta chain described here comes from a study of gamma-delta chains in newborns, infants, children. Study summary: Microbial exposure reportedly drives polyclonal innate γδ T cell expansion after birth.

The sample holds a few counts of this clone. TCRdb called clones anew from the reads with CATT. The sample has around 4,500 delta-chain clones; around 4.7% are singletons. After removal of 4 bases from V and 6 bases from J, the junction contained 14 bases not matched to a gene. Germline V lookup: CDR1 TSWWSYY, CDR2 QGS. The CDR3 runs to 18 residues. The genes are TRDV1 and TRDJ2; 10 bases are a match to TRDD3. Sample: blood. The receptor comes from a child who was a newborn, infant or young child, either healthy, febrile or measles-vaccinated (not recorded which). This chain's CDR3 is CALGAPSSYWGMPAQLFF. The CDR3 DNA is TGTGCTCTTGGGGCGCCTTCTTCTTACTGGGGGATGCCAGCACAACTCTTCTTT.